This T cell receptor (beta chain) was documented in a study of blood T cell repertoires in COVID-19. Turning to the study itself: Italy, Spain and the United States were the sources of the convalescent and acute COVID-19 samples. In each case, the material was cDNA or gDNA derived from T cells, B-cell-depleted T cells, or PBMCs.

Authors' methods: Reference gene primer amplification yielded estimated nucleated cell counts. Sequenced by immunoSEQ multiplex PCR; TCRdb stores in-frame clones only, minus some. V, J and clone size derive from that table, while D and trimming were established from the DNA sequence. The sample carries fewer than 600,000 clones, around 89% recorded once. Participant ages covered about 18 to 90 years across about 22 US areas. The CDR3 has 16 amino acids. The chain joins TRBV21-1 to TRBJ2-1; the tabulated D call, TRBD2, remains unverified against the DNA. TRBV21-1 is a pseudogene locus. The sequence was obtained from a woman aged 40 to 49 who had recovered from COVID-19. Source material: PBMCs or T cells enriched from blood (not recorded which). CDR3 region: CASSNPRGTSYNEQFF. CDR3 bases: TGTGCCAGCAGCAACCCTCGCGGGACTTCCTACAATGAGCAGTTCTTC.